Following are 21 T cell receptor beta chains from one sample sequenced in a study of immune evolution from preneoplasia to lung adenocarcinoma. The data were produced by immunoSEQ multiplex PCR, yet TCRdb's version contains in-frame clones alone and is incomplete. The data show 3,600 or so clones, 78% seen once. Sequences were obtained from FFPE atypical adenomatous hyperplasia tissue from the lung. Subset given: atypical adenomatous hyperplasia (AAH), lung preneoplasia. All receptors come from an older person with lung adenocarcinoma.

This chain joins TRBV19 and TRBJ1-2; 8 nucleotides align to TRBD1. Germline-derived CDR1 and CDR2 are LNHDA and SQIVND (reference sequence). This CDR3 contains 15 residues. J lost 3 bases, V lost 3 bases, and 6 bases had no gene match. The CDR3 loop is CASSISGGGYYGYTF. Here the CDR3 DNA reads TGTGCCAGTAGTATCTCAGGGGGCGGCTACTATGGCTACACCTTC.

V usage is TRBV5-1 and J usage is TRBJ1-1, with D unclear. The ends were cut back, 4 bases at V and 0 bases at J, with 19 bases in the middle. Germline CDR1 reads SGHRS; CDR2 reads YFSETQ. The CDR3 is made up of 17 amino acids. The CDR3 DNA reads as TGCGCCAGCAGCGTCGTTATGTCAGGCTACATGAACACTGAAGCTTTCTTT. It is translated as CASSVVMSGYMNTEAFF.

The J gene is TRBJ2-7, the V gene TRBV19, with TRBD1 matching 7 bases. Germline V gene sequence: CDR1 LNHDA, CDR2 SQIVND (reference sequence). With 9 bases clipped from V and 3 bases from J, the junction kept 8 bases outside the gene matches. The CDR3 totals 13 residues. CDR3 loop: CASTGTVNYEQYF. As DNA, the CDR3 is TGTGCCAGCACCGGGACAGTGAACTACGAGCAGTACTTC.

The V and J genes are TRBV6-5 and TRBJ1-1, with D unresolved. The germline gives CDR1 MNHEY, CDR2 SVGAGI. The CDR3 sequence is 13 residues long. The V gene lost 2 bases and the J gene lost 3 bases, with 7 bases spanning the gap. The CDR3 spells CASSYEGYTEAFF. As DNA, the CDR3 is TGTGCCAGCAGTTACGAGGGATACACTGAAGCTTTCTTT.

V gene TRBV12-5 combines with J gene TRBJ2-3, with 14 bases lining up with TRBD2. The CDR3 sequence is 18 residues long. Germline V gene lookup returns CDR1 LGHNT and CDR2 FRNRAP. The trim removed 4 bases at V and 3 bases at J, leaving 9 bases unmatched. The CDR3 DNA follows: TGTGCTAGTGGTTCCGGGACTAGCGGGAGTCGGTGGACAGATACGCAGTATTTT. Residues: CASGSGTSGSRWTDTQYF.

This chain joins TRBV4-1 and TRBJ1-1; 10 bases align to TRBD1. The CDR3 is 16 amino acids. CDR1 and CDR2 from the germline V gene are MGHRA and YSYEKL. Trimming removed 2 bases from V and 0 bases from J; junction bases left unmatched: 3. The CDR3 is CASSQWGQGMNTEAFF. In DNA, the CDR3 is TGCGCCAGCAGCCAATGGGGACAGGGGATGAACACTGAAGCTTTCTTT.

The CDR3 reads CASSLEGLAGSQYF. As DNA, the CDR3 is TGTGCCAGCAGCTTAGAGGGACTAGCGGGGTCTCAGTATTTT. V usage is TRBV11-2 and J usage is TRBJ2-3, with 13 bases fitting TRBD2. The CDR3 loop spans 14 amino acids. Trimming removed 0 bases from V and 12 bases from J; junction bases left unmatched: 3. Germline loops: CDR1 SGHAT, CDR2 FQNNGV.

The V call is TRBV2, the J call TRBJ1-1; no clear D. From germline, CDR1 is SNHLY and CDR2 FYNNEI. The CDR3 contains 14 residues. With 4 bases removed from V and 6 bases from J, the gap between germline ends came to 15 bases. The CDR3 sequence: CASSVPDAKPEAFF. CDR3 sequence (DNA): TGTGCCAGCAGTGTTCCGGACGCTAAGCCTGAAGCTTTCTTT.

V usage is TRBV25-1 and J usage is TRBJ1-3; TRBD1 aligns across 9 bases. CDR3 length: 16 residues. After removal of 2 bases from V and 0 bases from J, the junction contained 2 bases not matched to a gene. Germline V gene sequence: CDR1 MGHDK, CDR2 SYGVNS. CDR3 nucleotides: TGTGCCAGCAGTGAAACAGGGGGCTACTCTGGAAACACCATATATTTT. Amino acids: CASSETGGYSGNTIYF.

The genes are TRBV19 and TRBJ2-1; D gene uncertain. The CDR3 covers 13 residues. Germline V gene sequence: CDR1 LNHDA, CDR2 SQIVND (reference sequence). Trimming stripped 1 base from V and 8 bases from J, with 9 bases between. CDR3 in DNA: TGTGCCAGTAGTATAGGGGCTTTCTATGAGCAGTTCTTC. Protein product: CASSIGAFYEQFF.

The V call is TRBV6-5, the J call TRBJ1-4; 7 nucleotides align to TRBD1. V shed 7 bases, J shed 7 bases, and the junction held 9 bases outside the gene matches. The CDR3 is 14 residues long. The germline V gene has CDR1 MNHEY and CDR2 SVGAGI. The CDR3 nucleotides are TGTGCCAGCACCCAGAGACAGGGATTTGAAAAACTGTTTTTT. It encodes CASTQRQGFEKLFF.

In this sample, this clone turned up once. The chain joins TRBV2 to TRBJ2-3; no clear D gene. The CDR3 is 13 residues long. The germline CDR1 and CDR2 sequences are SNHLY and FYNNEI. Trimming left V 10 bases short and J 2 bases short, with 13 bases between. The CDR3 here is CATKGQDTDTQYF. For the CDR3, the DNA is TGTGCCACCAAGGGCCAGGACACAGATACGCAGTATTTT.

This sequence joins TRBV19 and TRBJ1-5; no reliable D call. The CDR3 contains 15 residues. Per the germline V gene, CDR1 is LNHDA and CDR2 is SQIVND (reference sequence). Trimming removed 1 base from V and 1 base from J, with 8 bases in between. The CDR3 coding sequence is TGTGCCAGTAGTATAGGGGATAGAAGCAATCAGCCCCAGCATTTT. Residues: CASSIGDRSNQPQHF.

The CDR3 sequence is CASRTFPENYGYTF. DNA for the CDR3: TGTGCCAGCCGCACTTTCCCAGAGAACTATGGCTACACCTTC. V usage is TRBV28 and J usage is TRBJ1-2; D is unresolved. The CDR3 covers 14 residues. Germline-derived CDR1 and CDR2 are MDHEN and SYDVKM. Between the trimmed V and J ends, which lost 8 bases and 2 bases, there was a span of 15 bases.

V is TRBV7-6 and J is TRBJ2-3; perhaps TRBD1 as D (6 bases). CDR3 length: 16 residues. The V gene lost 1 base and the J gene lost 6 bases, with 17 bases spanning the gap. Per germline, CDR1 SGHVS and CDR2 FNYEAQ. This CDR3 reads CASSLGTVPVGDTQYF. The DNA for the CDR3 is TGTGCCAGCAGCTTAGGGACAGTTCCGGTAGGGGATACGCAGTATTTT.

This chain joins TRBV11-2 and TRBJ1-1, with D perhaps matching TRBD1 (6 bases). The CDR3 has 14 residues. V was shortened by 5 bases and J by 1 base, with 11 bases between the two germline ends. CDR1 and CDR2 from the germline V gene are SGHAT and FQNNGV. CDR3 loop: CASSKSTGNTEAFF. The DNA for the CDR3 is TGTGCCAGCAGCAAATCGACAGGGAACACTGAAGCTTTCTTT.

Concerning this clone: One end of the junction varies from germline; a read error may be responsible. The V call is TRBV2, the J call TRBJ1-5, with no clear D. CDR3 size: 11 residues. CDR1 SNHLY and CDR2 FYNNEI come from the germline V gene. The CDR3 DNA follows: TGTGCCCTCGGCAGCAGTCAGCCCCAGCATTTT. It codes for CALGSSQPQHF.

The chain is built from TRBV4-1 and TRBJ2-7; a weak D match, TRBD2 (6 bases). Germline CDR1 is MGHRA and CDR2 is YSYEKL. The CDR3 has 15 amino acids. Trimming took off 0 bases at V and 3 bases at J, with 12 bases between the two ends. DNA for the CDR3: TGCGCCAGCAGCCAAGAGCGGGGCCCAAGCTACGAGCAGTACTTC. Translated: CASSQERGPSYEQYF.

The gene calls are TRBV18 and TRBJ1-1; D may be TRBD1 (5 bases). Germline V CDR1 and CDR2: KGHSH, LQKENI. The V end was cut by 6 bases, the J end by 1 base, with 21 bases between. The CDR3 covers 17 residues. The CDR3 DNA follows: TGTGCCAGCTCGCTCTTGCAAACGGCAGGGCAGAACACTGAAGCTTTCTTT. It is translated as CASSLLQTAGQNTEAFF.

V gene TRBV30 combines with J gene TRBJ2-7; D might be TRBD2 (5 bases). Trimming removed 0 bases at V and 7 bases at J, with 13 bases between. This CDR3 region has 13 residues. Germline V gives CDR1 GTSNPN, CDR2 SVGIG (reference sequence). CDR3 sequence: CAWSVFGVGEQYF. For the CDR3, the DNA is TGTGCCTGGAGTGTATTCGGGGTTGGGGAGCAGTACTTC.

The rearrangement joins TRBV27 to TRBJ2-7; no clear D gene. The CDR3 consists of 13 residues. The germline V gene has CDR1 MNHEY and CDR2 SMNVEV (reference sequence). V was cut by 6 bases and J by 3 bases, with 12 bases left in between. The CDR3 sequence is CASSLKHLYEQYF. In DNA form, the CDR3 reads TGTGCCAGCAGCCTGAAGCATCTCTACGAGCAGTACTTC.